One sample yielded the 22 T cell receptor beta chains listed below, sequenced in a study of blood T cell repertoires in COVID-19. Produced via immunoSEQ multiplex PCR; TCRdb's table is partial and in-frame only. The sample records about 190,000 clones, approximately 90% being singletons. Material for sequencing was peripheral blood. These TCRs come from a man aged 25-45 years with acute or convalescent COVID-19.

J is TRBJ2-3 and V is TRBV7-8, with D possibly TRBD2 on 5 matching bases. Germline lookup yields CDR1 SGHVS and CDR2 FQNEAQ. The V end was cut by 3 bases, the J end by 2 bases, with 15 bases between. The CDR3 runs 16 residues. The CDR3 spells CASSLGSGLNTDTQYF. The CDR3 bases are TGTGCCAGCAGCTTGGGATCGGGGTTGAACACAGATACGCAGTATTTT.

The chain carries TRBV4-1 and TRBJ2-1; perhaps TRBD2 as D (6 bases). Germline V lookup: CDR1 MGHRA, CDR2 YSYEKL. The CDR3 is 17 amino acids. Trimming shortened V by 4 bases and J by 0 bases, and 16 bases separated the two germline ends. CDR3 sequence reads: CASSPSLASSSYNEQFF. CDR3 in DNA: TGCGCCAGCAGCCCGTCACTAGCCTCAAGCTCCTACAATGAGCAGTTCTTC.

The V call is TRBV4-1, the J call TRBJ2-7, with unresolved D. The CDR3 spans 15 residues. V lost 4 bases to trimming and J lost 5 bases, with 18 bases between them. Germline V gene lookup returns CDR1 MGHRA and CDR2 YSYEKL. As DNA, the CDR3 is TGCGCCAGCAGCCCCCTGGGCCGTTCAAGTCACGAGCAGTACTTC. Protein sequence: CASSPLGRSSHEQYF.

The chain recombines TRBV4-1 with TRBJ1-2; D remains ambiguous. Germline lookup yields CDR1 MGHRA and CDR2 YSYEKL. V shed 4 bases and J shed 8 bases, with 23 bases lying between them. There are 16 residues in the CDR3. CDR3 sequence: CASSREADIGSWGYTF. DNA for the CDR3: TGCGCCAGCAGCCGAGAAGCAGATATCGGGTCGTGGGGCTACACCTTC.

J is TRBJ1-2 and V is TRBV5-1; TRBD1 matches at 8 bases. In germline, CDR1 is SGHRS, CDR2 YFSETQ. The ends lost 3 bases at V and 6 bases at J; junction bases unmatched: 7. The CDR3 has 14 amino acids. CDR3 DNA: TGCGCCAGCAGCTCAGATGGACAGGGTGATGGCTACACCTTC. Its translation is CASSSDGQGDGYTF.

This clone was picked up one time. The gene calls are TRBV5-4 and TRBJ2-2; D is perhaps TRBD1 (6 bases). V shed 2 bases and J shed 7 bases, with 12 bases lying between them. CDR1 is SGHNT, CDR2 YYREEE, per germline (reference sequence). This CDR3 has 14 residues. The CDR3 DNA sequence: TGTGCCAGCAGCTTTGAGGGGGTTCGCGGGGAGCTGTTTTTT. As protein: CASSFEGVRGELFF.

The rearrangement uses TRBV11-1 and TRBJ1-1, with no clear D. V dropped 6 bases and J dropped 6 bases, with 14 bases sitting between them. CDR1 and CDR2 (germline): SGHAT, FQDESV (reference sequence). This CDR3 contains 13 residues. The DNA of the CDR3 is TGTGCCAGCAGTCCAACCCCGGAGTCTGAAGCTTTCTTT. Its translation: CASSPTPESEAFF. Drawing the rest from reference TRBV11-1 and TRBJ1-1, the complete variable domain is EAEVAQSPRYKITEKSQAVAFWCDPISGHATLYWYRQILGQGPELLVQFQDESVVDDSQLPKDRFSAERLKGVDSTLKIQPAELGDSAMYLCASSPTPESEAFFGQGTRLTVV.

The chain is built from TRBV30 and TRBJ2-3, with D possibly being TRBD2 (5 bases). V dropped 0 bases and J dropped 4 bases, with 11 bases sitting between them. From germline, CDR1 is GTSNPN and CDR2 SVGIG (reference sequence). This CDR3 is 14 amino acids long. CDR3 residues: CAWSVLGRSDTQYF. The CDR3 DNA reads as TGTGCCTGGAGTGTGTTAGGGAGATCAGATACGCAGTATTTT.

For this clone: Other DNA sequences in this specimen translate into the identical CDR3. The V gene is TRBV7-3, the J gene TRBJ2-7, with 10 bases fitting TRBD1. Per the germline V gene, CDR1 is SGHTA and CDR2 is FQGTGA. This CDR3 contains 13 residues. Trimming at V came to 5 bases and at J to 3 bases, leaving 1 base not matched to a gene. The CDR3 nucleotides read TGTGCCAGCAGCCGGGACAGGGGCTACGAGCAGTACTTC. It codes for CASSRDRGYEQYF.

This rearrangement joins TRBV6-4 to TRBJ1-1; D not certain. There are 13 residues in the CDR3. Germline V gene sequence: CDR1 MRHNA, CDR2 SNTAGT. The V gene lost 4 bases and the J gene lost 2 bases, with 8 bases spanning the gap. The CDR3 region is CASSVEGNTEAFF. CDR3 coding DNA: TGTGCCAGCAGTGTTGAGGGTAACACTGAAGCTTTCTTT.

The V call is TRBV28, the J call TRBJ2-1; 11 nucleotides align to TRBD1. The CDR3 sequence is 13 residues long. Germline V lookup: CDR1 MDHEN, CDR2 SYDVKM. With V trimmed by 7 bases and J by 9 bases, 5 bases remained unmatched. The CDR3 DNA reads TGTGCCAGCACCGGACAGGGGGCGGTTGAGCAGTTCTTC. Its translation: CASTGQGAVEQFF. Combining the CDR3 with reference TRBV28 and TRBJ2-1 gives the whole variable domain DVKVTQSSRYLVKRTGEKVFLECVQDMDHENMFWYRQDPGLGLRLIYFSYDVKMKEKGDIPEGYSVSREKKERFSLILESASTNQTSMYLCASTGQGAVEQFFGPGTRLTVL.

The chain has TRBV6-6 and TRBJ1-1; D is undetermined. This CDR3 is 12 amino acids long. Germline CDR1 is MNHNY and CDR2 is SVGAGI (reference sequence). The ends were cut back, 7 bases at V and 3 bases at J, with 9 bases in the middle. The DNA of the CDR3 is TGTGCCAGCAACGAGAGGGACACTGAAGCTTTCTTT. Its translation: CASNERDTEAFF.

The chain carries TRBV7-2 and TRBJ1-6; 11 bases match TRBD1. Looked up from germline, CDR1 is SGHTA and CDR2 is FQGNSA. The CDR3 is 17 residues long. V shed 5 bases, J shed 10 bases, and the junction held 13 bases outside the gene matches. The CDR3 nucleotides read TGTGCCAGCAGCCCGGGGGGGACAGGGGGACGAAAATCACCCCTCCACTTT. Its protein product is CASSPGGTGGRKSPLHF. Full variable domain (remainder filled in from reference TRBV7-2 and TRBJ1-6): GAGVSQSPSNKVTEKGKDVELRCDPISGHTALYWYRQSLGQGLEFLIYFQGNSAPDKSGLPSDRFSAERTGGSVSTLTIQRTQQEDSAVYLCASSPGGTGGRKSPLHFGNGTRLTVT.

Note on this clone: One junction end disagrees with the germline gene, perhaps due to a read error. This chain connects TRBV27 to TRBJ1-1; 11 bases map to TRBD1. This CDR3 has 13 amino acids. Germline values: CDR1 MNHEY, CDR2 SMNVEV (reference sequence). Here the CDR3 reads CASSSIGTGGNTF. Here the CDR3 DNA reads TGTGCCAGCAGTTCTATTGGGACAGGGGGAAATACATTT.

V usage is TRBV28 and J usage is TRBJ2-4; 7 nucleotides match TRBD1. Germline V gene sequence: CDR1 MDHEN, CDR2 SYDVKM. The CDR3 spans 14 residues. The J segment lost 2 bases and the V segment lost 5 bases, leaving 3 bases of the junction unmatched. The CDR3 sequence is CASSLTGSKNIQYF. The CDR3 DNA sequence: TGTGCCAGCAGTCTGACAGGGTCCAAAAACATTCAGTACTTC.

The V call is TRBV28, the J call TRBJ2-5; 12 positions match TRBD1. The trim removed 6 bases at V and 5 bases at J, leaving 1 base unmatched. Germline assignment: CDR1 MDHEN and CDR2 SYDVKM. This CDR3 has 13 residues. The CDR3 sequence is CASRGTGGETQYF. CDR3 nucleotides: TGTGCCAGCAGGGGGACAGGGGGCGAGACCCAGTACTTC. Full variable domain (outside the CDR3, taken from reference TRBV28 and TRBJ2-5): DVKVTQSSRYLVKRTGEKVFLECVQDMDHENMFWYRQDPGLGLRLIYFSYDVKMKEKGDIPEGYSVSREKKERFSLILESASTNQTSMYLCASRGTGGETQYFGPGTRLLVL.

V and J are TRBV14 and TRBJ1-2, with 8 nucleotides matching TRBD1. CDR1 SGHDN and CDR2 FVKESK come from the germline V gene. The CDR3 spans 16 residues. Trimming cost V 2 bases and J 2 bases; bases outside gene matches: 7. The CDR3: CASSQSAGTGNYGYTF. The CDR3 DNA reads TGTGCCAGCAGCCAAAGCGCCGGGACAGGAAACTATGGCTACACCTTC.

Comment on this clone: The junction departs from germline at one end; a sequencing error may be responsible. This chain links TRBV7-8 with TRBJ2-2; D gene ambiguous. Germline-derived CDR1 and CDR2 are SGHVS and FQNEAQ. The CDR3 sequence is 13 residues long. Here the CDR3 reads CASSLASTEELFF. DNA of the CDR3: TGTGCCAGCAGCTTAGCTTCTACCGAGGAGCTGTTTTTT.

This clone was counted only a few times. The chain joins TRBV7-9 to TRBJ1-1; D not certain. The ends were cut back, 1 base at V and 0 bases at J, with 6 bases in the middle. Looked up from germline, CDR1 is SEHNR and CDR2 is FQNEAQ (reference sequence). This CDR3 has 14 residues. The CDR3 nucleotides read TGTGCCAGCAGCTTAGTTGCGGTGAACACTGAAGCTTTCTTT. Protein product: CASSLVAVNTEAFF.

Note on this clone: This CDR3 is also generated by other DNA sequences in the sample. The J gene is TRBJ2-7, the V gene TRBV18, with TRBD1 matching over 7 bases. The CDR3 runs 14 residues. Germline lookup yields CDR1 KGHSH and CDR2 LQKENI. V dropped 2 bases and J dropped 0; count of bases not matched to a gene: 1. In DNA form, the CDR3 reads TGTGCCAGCTCACCAGGGACAGCCTCCTACGAGCAGTACTTC. Translating gives CASSPGTASYEQYF.

The chain recombines TRBV24-1 with TRBJ1-2, with D possibly being TRBD1 (5 bases). V lost 5 bases to trimming and J lost 4 bases, with 7 bases between them. Germline CDR1 reads KGHDR; CDR2 reads SFDVKD. The CDR3 is made up of 12 amino acids. The CDR3 region is CATSGGGYGYTF. Here the CDR3 DNA reads TGTGCCACCAGTGGGGGGGGCTATGGCTACACCTTC.

The genes are TRBV29-1 and TRBJ2-1; 7 positions agree with TRBD1. The V segment lost 2 bases and the J segment 8 bases; nucleotides outside the gene matches: 12. Germline V gene sequence: CDR1 SQVTM, CDR2 ANQGSEA. The CDR3 runs to 15 residues. CDR3 protein: CSVEPLGGRVDEQFF. In DNA, the CDR3 is TGCAGCGTTGAACCCTTAGGGGGCCGGGTAGATGAGCAGTTCTTC.